The rows below give T cell receptor beta chains drawn from one sample of a study of blood T cell repertoires in COVID-19. The protocol was immunoSEQ multiplex PCR, while the TCRdb copy is restricted to in-frame clones and leaves out a portion. This sample has more than 300,000 clones, with 90% found just once. The sample comprised PBMCs or T cells enriched from blood (not recorded which). The source is a woman in her 30s who had been exposed to COVID-19. Each CDR3 is given with its conserved first and last residue. A D gene is named only where the DNA matches it firmly. Rows give clone size only sometimes, using once, few, many, or a class for an expanded clone.

J gene,clone size,D gene,V gene,CDR3 protein,CDR3 DNA
TRBJ1-1,-,-,TRBV4-2,CASSPGGPVITEAFF,TGTGCCAGCAGCCCAGGAGGACCCGTGATTACTGAAGCTTTCTTT
TRBJ1-2,-,-,TRBV19,CASTPLGGSYGYTF,TGTGCCAGTACCCCGTTAGGCGGCAGCTATGGCTACACCTTC
TRBJ1-1,-,-,TRBV29-1,CSPAGLGTEAFF,TGCAGCCCCGCCGGGTTGGGCACTGAAGCTTTCTTT
TRBJ1-1,-,-,TRBV3-1/TRBV3-2,CASSLTGTQNTEAFF,TGTGCCAGCAGTTTAACCGGGACACAAAACACTGAAGCTTTCTTT
TRBJ2-7,once,TRBD1,TRBV10-3,CAIRSQGYEQYF,TGTGCCATCCGGTCACAGGGGTACGAGCAGTACTTC
TRBJ1-6,-,TRBD1,TRBV27,CASSPSQGAYNSPLHF,TGTGCCAGCAGTCCCTCCCAGGGGGCCTATAATTCACCCCTCCACTTT
TRBJ1-2,-,-,TRBV5-6,CASSLAKETGNYGYTF,TGTGCCAGCAGCTTGGCCAAGGAAACGGGAAACTATGGCTACACCTTC
TRBJ2-7,once,-,TRBV5-1,CASSLGGGGPYEQYF,TGCGCCAGCAGCTTGGGGGGAGGGGGACCCTACGAGCAGTACTTC
TRBJ2-1,once,TRBD2,TRBV11-2,CASSFIGGAYNEQFF,TGTGCCAGCAGCTTCATCGGGGGGGCCTACAATGAGCAGTTCTTC
TRBJ2-1,-,-,TRBV12-3/TRBV12-4,CASSFVLVNEQFF,TGTGCCAGCAGTTTTGTACTAGTCAATGAGCAGTTCTTC
TRBJ2-3,-,-,TRBV9,CASSAYRGAGTQYF,TGTGCCAGCAGCGCTTACCGAGGCGCGGGTACGCAGTATTTT
TRBJ1-4,-,TRBD1,TRBV5-5,CASSRRQGREKLFF,TGTGCCAGCAGCCGCCGACAGGGTAGAGAAAAACTGTTTTTT
TRBJ1-2,-,-,TRBV6-5,CATALMEGLVYGYTF,TGTGCCACCGCTCTGATGGAGGGCCTTGTCTATGGCTACACCTTC
TRBJ1-5,-,-,TRBV6-5,CASSYAPRRVAQPQHF,TGTGCCAGCAGTTACGCCCCCCGGCGGGTGGCTCAGCCCCAGCATTTT
TRBJ1-5,-,TRBD1,TRBV19,CASSMAGGYSQPQHF,TGTGCCAGTAGTATGGCAGGGGGATATAGTCAGCCCCAGCATTTT
TRBJ2-2,-,-,TRBV7-2,CASSLSSTNTGELFF,TGTGCCAGCAGCTTAAGTAGTACGAACACCGGGGAGCTGTTTTTT
TRBJ1-1,-,TRBD1,TRBV23-1,CASSQTHRGVMNTEAFF,TGCGCCAGCAGTCAAACTCACAGGGGCGTCATGAACACTGAAGCTTTCTTT
TRBJ2-7,-,TRBD1,TRBV2,CASSFGQGYEQYF,TGTGCCAGCAGTTTCGGACAGGGCTACGAGCAGTACTTC
TRBJ2-1,-,TRBD2,TRBV10-3,CAISPGLAGYNEQFF,TGTGCCATCAGTCCGGGACTAGCGGGGTACAATGAGCAGTTCTTC
TRBJ1-2,-,-,TRBV13,CASSEQVSNYGYTF,TGTGCCAGCAGCGAACAGGTTTCTAACTATGGCTACACCTTC